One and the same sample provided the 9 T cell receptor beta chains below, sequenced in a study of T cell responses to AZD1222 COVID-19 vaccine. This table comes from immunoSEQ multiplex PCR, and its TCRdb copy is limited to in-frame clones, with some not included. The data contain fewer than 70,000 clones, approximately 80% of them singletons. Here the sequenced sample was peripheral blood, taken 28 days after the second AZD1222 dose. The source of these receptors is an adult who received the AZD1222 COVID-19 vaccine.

The CDR3 spells CASRPGQGRGEQFF. CDR3 coding DNA: TGTGCCAGTAGACCGGGACAGGGACGTGGTGAGCAGTTCTTC. V gene TRBV2 combines with J gene TRBJ2-1; 9 nucleotides line up with TRBD1. Trimming cost V 9 bases and J 9 bases; bases outside gene matches: 12. Germline V gene data show CDR1 as SNHLY and CDR2 as FYNNEI. This CDR3 has 14 residues.

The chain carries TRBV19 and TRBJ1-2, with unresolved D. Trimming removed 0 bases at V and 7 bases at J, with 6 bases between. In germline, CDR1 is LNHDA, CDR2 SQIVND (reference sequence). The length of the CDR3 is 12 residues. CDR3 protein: CASSIEGPGYTF. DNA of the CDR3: TGTGCCAGTAGTATAGAAGGGCCTGGCTACACCTTC.

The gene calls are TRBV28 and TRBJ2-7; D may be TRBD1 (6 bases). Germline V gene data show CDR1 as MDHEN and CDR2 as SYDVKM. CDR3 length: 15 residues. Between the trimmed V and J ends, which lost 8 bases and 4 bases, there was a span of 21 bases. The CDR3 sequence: CASPNPRGDGYEQYF. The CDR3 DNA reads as TGTGCCAGCCCTAACCCCAGGGGAGACGGTTACGAGCAGTACTTC. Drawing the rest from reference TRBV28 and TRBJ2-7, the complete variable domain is DVKVTQSSRYLVKRTGEKVFLECVQDMDHENMFWYRQDPGLGLRLIYFSYDVKMKEKGDIPEGYSVSREKKERFSLILESASTNQTSMYLCASPNPRGDGYEQYFGPGTRLTVT.

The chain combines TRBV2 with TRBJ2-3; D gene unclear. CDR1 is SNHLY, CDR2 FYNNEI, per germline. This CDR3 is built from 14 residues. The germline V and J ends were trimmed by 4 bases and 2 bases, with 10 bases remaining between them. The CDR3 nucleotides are TGTGCCAGCAGTGCCCACGCTAACACAGATACGCAGTATTTT. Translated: CASSAHANTDTQYF. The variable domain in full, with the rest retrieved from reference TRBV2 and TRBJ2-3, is EPEVTQTPSHQVTQMGQEVILRCVPISNHLYFYWYRQILGQKVEFLVSFYNNEISEKSEIFDDQFSVERPDGSNFTLKIRSTKLEDSAMYFCASSAHANTDTQYFGPGTRLTVL.

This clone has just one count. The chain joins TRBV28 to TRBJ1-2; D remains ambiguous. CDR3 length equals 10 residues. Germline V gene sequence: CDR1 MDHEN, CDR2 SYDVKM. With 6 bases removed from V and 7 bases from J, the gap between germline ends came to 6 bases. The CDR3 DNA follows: TGTGCCAGCAGAGGTCCTGGCTACACCTTC. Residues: CASRGPGYTF.

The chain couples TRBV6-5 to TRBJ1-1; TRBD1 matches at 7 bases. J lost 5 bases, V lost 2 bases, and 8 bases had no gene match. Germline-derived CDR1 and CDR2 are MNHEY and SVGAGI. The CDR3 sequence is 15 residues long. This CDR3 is CASSYDRDPGTEAFF. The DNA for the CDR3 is TGTGCCAGCAGTTACGACAGGGACCCGGGTACTGAAGCTTTCTTT.

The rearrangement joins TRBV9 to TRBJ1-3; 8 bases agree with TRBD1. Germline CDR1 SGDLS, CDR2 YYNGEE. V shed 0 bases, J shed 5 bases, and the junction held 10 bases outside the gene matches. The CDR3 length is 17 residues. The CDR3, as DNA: TGTGCCAGCAGCGTAGGTTCCGGACAGGGTGCCCGAAACACCATATATTTT. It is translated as CASSVGSGQGARNTIYF.

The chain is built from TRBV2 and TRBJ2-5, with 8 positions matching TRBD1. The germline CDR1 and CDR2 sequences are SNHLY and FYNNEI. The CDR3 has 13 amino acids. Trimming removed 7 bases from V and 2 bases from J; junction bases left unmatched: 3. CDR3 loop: CASIGDRQETQYF. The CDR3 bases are TGTGCCAGCATAGGGGACAGGCAAGAGACCCAGTACTTC. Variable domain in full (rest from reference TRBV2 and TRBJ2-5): EPEVTQTPSHQVTQMGQEVILRCVPISNHLYFYWYRQILGQKVEFLVSFYNNEISEKSEIFDDQFSVERPDGSNFTLKIRSTKLEDSAMYFCASIGDRQETQYFGPGTRLLVL.

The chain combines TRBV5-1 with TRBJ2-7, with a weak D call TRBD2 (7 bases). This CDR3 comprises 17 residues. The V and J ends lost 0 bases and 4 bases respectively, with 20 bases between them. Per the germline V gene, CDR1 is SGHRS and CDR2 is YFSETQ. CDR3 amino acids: CASSLGAGAAIRYEQYF. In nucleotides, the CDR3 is TGCGCCAGCAGCTTGGGGGCGGGGGCGGCAATCCGGTACGAGCAGTACTTC. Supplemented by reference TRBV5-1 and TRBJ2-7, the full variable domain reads KAGVTQTPRYLIKTRGQQVTLSCSPISGHRSVSWYQQTPGQGLQFLFEYFSETQRNKGNFPGRFSGRQFSNSRSEMNVSTLELGDSALYLCASSLGAGAAIRYEQYFGPGTRLTVT.